Described below is a single T cell receptor (beta chain) sequence and its context. Its specificity is not known. As to treatment: approximately 11-day PBMC culture with coronavirus spike peptide pools or control peptides (ViraFEST assay). Cultures of PBMCs, some 2 million per well, were set up with roughly 10 IU/ml IL-2 and around 9.9 ug/ml peptide pools. The data were obtained in a study of vaccination and CD4 T cells after COVID-19. Study at large: In the convalescent cohort, there were six males and four females, two of them Hispanic. Regarding the study as a whole: Only after vaccination were a median roughly 90% of convalescents' reactive clones seen.

The Oncomine TCR Beta short-read assay was applied to DNA of cultured CD4+ T cells. TCRdb redid the calling of the PCR reads with MiXCR, one entry per CDR3 protein. This sample yields just under 20,000 distinct CDR3 sequences, of which approximately 50% are seen a single time; about 4% belongs to the top ten. Germline V gives CDR1 SGHTA, CDR2 FQGTGA. CDR3 length: 15 residues. V trimming: 5 bases; J trimming: 2 bases; junction bases outside the gene matches: 3. V gene TRBV7-3 combines with J gene TRBJ2-2, with 9 bases matching TRBD2. The specimen comprised CD4+ T cells from blood, cultured in vitro, sampled before SARS-CoV-2 vaccination. The source is a human donor who had recovered from COVID-19. CDR3 in DNA: TGTGCCAGCAGCGGGGGACTAGCTAACACCGGGGAGCTGTTTTTT. Translated, it gives CASSGGLANTGELFF.